The rows below give T cell receptor beta chains drawn from one sample of a study of PD-L1 blockade in urothelial cancer. Here immunoSEQ multiplex PCR was the method, and the copy in TCRdb shows in-frame clones only, minus some. Of about 130,000 clones listed, roughly 86% are singletons. The source was PBMCs, collected around atezolizumab (anti-PD-L1) treatment. The receptors were gathered from a man in his fifties with urothelial cancer. Each CDR3 is given with its conserved first and last residue. A D gene is named only where the DNA matches it firmly. Clone size is shown for a subset of rows, as once, few, many or a class of expanded clone.

v_gene	j_gene	abundance	d_gene	CDR3aa	CDR3nt
TRBV7-3	TRBJ1-2	NA	TRBD1	CASSPTGMYGYTF	TGTGCCAGCAGCCCGACAGGGATGTATGGCTACACCTTC
TRBV19	TRBJ2-1	NA	TRBD2	CASAPSSGYNEQFF	TGTGCCAGTGCACCCTCTAGCGGGTACAATGAGCAGTTCTTC
TRBV4-2	TRBJ2-2	NA	TRBD2	CASSQDGPLAGVGELFF	TGTGCCAGCAGCCAAGACGGCCCGCTAGCGGGAGTCGGGGAGCTGTTTTTT
TRBV4-1	TRBJ2-6	NA	TRBD1	CASSQGEPGQGAVGANVLTF	TGCGCCAGCAGCCAAGGAGAACCGGGACAGGGGGCTGTTGGGGCCAACGTCCTGACTTTC
TRBV7-9	TRBJ2-4	NA	NA	CASGSGTNIQYF	TGTGCCAGCGGCAGCGGAACCAACATTCAGTACTTC
TRBV7-3	TRBJ2-3	NA	NA	CASSLGSGDTQYF	TGTGCCAGCAGCTTAGGGTCGGGAGATACGCAGTATTTT
TRBV6-4	TRBJ2-3	NA	TRBD2	CASSDFSGRFPDTQYF	TGTGCCAGCAGTGACTTTAGCGGGAGGTTCCCAGATACGCAGTATTTT
TRBV9	TRBJ2-7	NA	TRBD2	CASSRGRAQIEQYF	TGTGCCAGCAGTCGGGGGAGGGCCCAAATCGAGCAGTACTTC
TRBV13	TRBJ1-6	NA	NA	CASSPRSSYNSPLHF	TGTGCCAGCAGCCCCCGGAGCTCCTATAATTCACCCCTCCACTTT
TRBV9	TRBJ2-5	NA	NA	CASSVAVSQETQYF	TGTGCCAGCAGCGTAGCGGTCTCTCAAGAGACCCAGTACTTC
TRBV19	TRBJ1-6	NA	NA	CASSIGANSPLHF	TGTGCCAGTAGTATAGGAGCGAATTCACCCCTCCACTTT
TRBV15	TRBJ1-1	NA	NA	CATSRRGGTEAFF	TGTGCCACCAGCAGGAGGGGGGGGACTGAAGCTTTCTTT
TRBV7-2	TRBJ2-1	NA	TRBD1	CASSANRGRNEQFF	TGTGCCAGCAGCGCGAACAGGGGGCGGAATGAGCAGTTCTTC
TRBV18	TRBJ1-5	NA	NA	CASSPRADPTSGQPQHF	TGTGCCAGCTCACCGCGGGCGGACCCTACCTCCGGACAGCCCCAGCATTTT
TRBV28	TRBJ1-2	NA	TRBD1	CASSSSRTGGGYTF	TGTGCCAGCAGTTCGTCGAGGACAGGGGGTGGCTACACCTTC
TRBV30	TRBJ2-5	NA	NA	CAWSVRAVQGGAQYF	TGTGCCTGGAGTGTAAGGGCAGTCCAAGGGGGGGCCCAGTACTTC
TRBV7-9	TRBJ2-5	NA	NA	CASSRHVDTYQETQYF	TGTGCCAGCAGCCGTCACGTGGACACCTACCAAGAGACCCAGTACTTC
TRBV7-9	TRBJ1-5	NA	TRBD1	CASSLTGGQPQHF	TGTGCCAGCAGCTTGACAGGGGGTCAGCCCCAGCATTTT
TRBV2	TRBJ2-5	NA	NA	CASRTRLVRETQYF	TGTGCCAGCAGGACCCGACTAGTCCGGGAGACCCAGTACTTC
TRBV5-1	TRBJ2-7	once	NA	CASSLAGGYISYEQYF	TGCGCCAGCAGCTTGGCGGGCGGGTACATCTCCTACGAGCAGTACTTC